These T cell receptor beta chains were read from a single sample in a study of blood T cell repertoires in COVID-19. Sequencing used immunoSEQ multiplex PCR; TCRdb keeps in-frame clones, though not all of them. The repertoire consists of about 190,000 clones, with 84% occurring once and the leading ten covering 5% to 6.5%. Sequencing used peripheral blood. All receptors come from a woman aged 70-85 years with active or convalescent COVID-19. The CDR3 runs from the conserved cysteine through the conserved F or W. The D gene is left open where the match is weak. Expanded clones are given a class, and other clones once, few, many or no size at all.

v_call,j_call,d_call,clone_size,cdr3_aa,cdr3_nt
TRBV6-5,TRBJ2-4,NA,NA,CASRDLYRGKNIQYF,TGTGCCAGCAGAGATCTATACCGGGGCAAAAACATTCAGTACTTC
TRBV12-3/TRBV12-4,TRBJ2-7,NA,NA,CASSFRQVYEQYF,TGTGCCAGCAGTTTTAGACAGGTTTACGAGCAGTACTTC
TRBV7-3,TRBJ2-1,TRBD2,NA,CASSLTGTSGRSEQFF,TGTGCCAGCAGCTTAACAGGAACTAGCGGGAGAAGTGAGCAGTTCTTC
TRBV2,TRBJ1-1,TRBD1,NA,CASSESGQGKAFF,TGTGCCAGCAGTGAGTCTGGACAGGGGAAAGCTTTCTTT
TRBV18,TRBJ1-4,TRBD1,once,CASSSTGGKEKLFF,TGTGCCAGCTCATCAACAGGGGGGAAGGAAAAACTGTTTTTT
TRBV19,TRBJ2-1,TRBD2,NA,CASSVLSGRSSEQFF,TGTGCCAGTAGTGTGCTTAGCGGGAGATCTAGTGAGCAGTTCTTC
TRBV6-1,TRBJ1-5,TRBD1,once,CASSARPGQGFSAQHF,TGTGCCAGCAGTGCCCGACCGGGACAGGGGTTTTCAGCCCAGCATTTT
TRBV19,TRBJ1-2,TRBD1,few,CASRTGGYGYTF,TGTGCCAGTCGGACAGGAGGATATGGCTACACCTTC
TRBV3-1/TRBV3-2,TRBJ2-2,TRBD2,NA,CASSQEPPLTSGRPGSTGELFF,TGTGCCAGCAGCCAAGAACCCCCGCTGACTAGCGGGAGACCCGGGAGCACCGGGGAGCTGTTTTTT
TRBV3-1/TRBV3-2,TRBJ2-7,TRBD2,NA,CASSPLAGAREQYF,TGTGCCAGCAGTCCACTAGCGGGAGCGCGCGAGCAGTACTTC
TRBV24-1,TRBJ2-2,NA,once,CATSGAGKDTGELFF,TGTGCCACCAGTGGAGCAGGGAAAGACACCGGGGAGCTGTTTTTT
TRBV6-1,TRBJ2-3,NA,NA,CASSETGWGERDTQYF,TGTGCCAGCAGTGAGACAGGGTGGGGGGAGAGAGATACGCAGTATTTT
TRBV7-3,TRBJ2-5,TRBD2,NA,CASSLTGVAGGQETQYF,TGTGCCAGCAGCTTAACAGGAGTAGCGGGAGGGCAAGAGACCCAGTACTTC
TRBV6-1,TRBJ2-3,TRBD1,NA,CASSDRQGVTDTQYF,TGTGCCAGCAGTGATAGGCAGGGGGTCACAGATACGCAGTATTTT
TRBV29-1,TRBJ2-7,TRBD1,NA,CSGRLSTGGEQYF,TGCAGCGGACGATTGAGTACAGGGGGCGAGCAGTACTTC
TRBV5-1,TRBJ2-1,NA,NA,CASSPLAGNNEQFF,TGCGCCAGCAGCCCACTAGCCGGGAACAATGAGCAGTTCTTC
TRBV3-1/TRBV3-2,TRBJ2-2,NA,NA,CASSLQANTGELFF,TGTGCCAGCAGCCTACAGGCCAACACCGGGGAGCTGTTTTTT
TRBV4-2,TRBJ2-7,NA,NA,CASSQIQEGRGYEQYF,TGTGCCAGCAGCCAGATACAGGAGGGTAGAGGTTACGAGCAGTACTTC
TRBV9,TRBJ2-7,NA,NA,CASSVAALAVVGEQYF,TGTGCCAGCAGCGTAGCGGCACTAGCAGTAGTGGGGGAGCAGTACTTC
TRBV2,TRBJ1-5,NA,few,CASARREGNNQPQHF,TGTGCCAGCGCGAGGAGGGAAGGGAACAATCAGCCCCAGCATTTT
TRBV29-1,TRBJ1-1,NA,NA,CSVTGQPNTEAFF,TGCAGCGTTACGGGACAACCGAACACTGAAGCTTTCTTT
TRBV5-1,TRBJ2-3,TRBD2,once,CASSPGGTSGLSTDTQYF,TGCGCCAGCAGCCCGGGGGGGACTAGCGGACTTAGCACAGATACGCAGTATTTT
TRBV5-1,TRBJ2-1,TRBD1,NA,CASRLGQEHNEQFF,TGCGCCAGCAGATTGGGACAGGAACACAATGAGCAGTTCTTC
TRBV5-1,TRBJ2-2,NA,NA,CASSLAVSTGELFF,TGCGCCAGCAGCTTGGCCGTATCCACCGGGGAGCTGTTTTTT
TRBV7-9,TRBJ1-6,NA,once,CASSLVVRQPLHF,TGTGCCAGCAGCTTAGTGGTCAGGCAGCCCCTCCACTTT
TRBV15,TRBJ2-5,NA,once,CATSRENRHRVQYF,TGTGCCACCAGCAGAGAAAACCGTCACAGGGTCCAGTACTTC
TRBV7-6,TRBJ2-2,TRBD2,NA,CASRPSSRASGFGELFF,TGTGCCAGCAGGCCAAGTTCGAGGGCTAGCGGGTTTGGGGAGCTGTTTTTT
TRBV2,TRBJ2-5,TRBD2,NA,CASRASGSRETQYF,TGTGCCAGCAGGGCCAGCGGGAGCCGGGAGACCCAGTACTTC
TRBV5-1,TRBJ2-1,TRBD1,NA,CASSLAGTGGSEQFF,TGCGCCAGCAGCTTAGCCGGGACAGGGGGATCTGAGCAGTTCTTC